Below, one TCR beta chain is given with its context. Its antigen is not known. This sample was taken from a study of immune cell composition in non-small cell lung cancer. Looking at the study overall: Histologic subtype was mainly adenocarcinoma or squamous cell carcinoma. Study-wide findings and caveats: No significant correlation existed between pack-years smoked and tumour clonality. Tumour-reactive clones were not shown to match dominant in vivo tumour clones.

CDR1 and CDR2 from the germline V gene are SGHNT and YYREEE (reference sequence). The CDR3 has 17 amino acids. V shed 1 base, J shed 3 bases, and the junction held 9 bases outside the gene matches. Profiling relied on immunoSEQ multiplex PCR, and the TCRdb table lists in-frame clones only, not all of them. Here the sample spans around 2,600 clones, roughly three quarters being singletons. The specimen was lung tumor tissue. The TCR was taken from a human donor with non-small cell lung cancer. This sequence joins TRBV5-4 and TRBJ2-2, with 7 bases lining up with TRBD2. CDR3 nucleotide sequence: TGTGCCAGCAGCTTGTTGGTCAGCGGGGTGGACACCGGGGAGCTGTTTTTT. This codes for CASSLLVSGVDTGELFF.